The 26 T cell receptor beta chains reported below all come from one sample, sequenced in a study of cytomegalovirus exposure and HLA in healthy donors. The method was immunoSEQ multiplex PCR; TCRdb's version includes in-frame clones alone and lacks a portion of them. Here the sample spans 110,000 to 150,000 clones, more than 85% being singletons. The sequenced sample consisted of PBMCs. Receptors were obtained from a man aged 18 to 29 in good health and CMV-seronegative.

V and J are TRBV7-9 and TRBJ2-7; D gene ambiguous. Trimming removed 5 bases from V and 0 bases from J, with 8 bases in between. The CDR3 consists of 13 residues. CDR1 and CDR2 (germline): SEHNR, FQNEAQ (reference sequence). The CDR3 spells CASSPSGSYEQYV. Here the CDR3 DNA reads TGTGCCAGCAGCCCTTCAGGCTCCTACGAGCAGTACGTC.

The chain has TRBV2 and TRBJ1-6, with D hard to call. Trimming pared 9 bases from V and 7 bases from J, leaving 22 bases between. The length of the CDR3 is 16 residues. CDR1 SNHLY and CDR2 FYNNEI come from the germline V gene. In DNA, the CDR3 is TGTGCCAGAACACGTCGCGGGTCGGAATCCAATTCACCCCTCCACTTT. The encoded protein is CARTRRGSESNSPLHF.

The V and J genes are TRBV12-5 and TRBJ2-2, with 10 bases matching TRBD2. Germline values: CDR1 LGHNT, CDR2 FRNRAP. Trimming at V came to 4 bases and at J to 4 bases, leaving 6 bases not matched to a gene. This CDR3 has 16 amino acids. For the CDR3, the DNA is TGTGCTAGTGGTTCCCCTAGCGGGAGCTCCACCGGGGAGCTGTTTTTT. Residues: CASGSPSGSSTGELFF.

The chain has TRBV11-2 and TRBJ2-7; the D gene is possibly TRBD1 (5 bases). The CDR3 is made up of 13 amino acids. Germline-derived CDR1 and CDR2 are SGHAT and FQNNGV. V was trimmed by 0 bases and J by 7 bases, leaving 10 bases between them. CDR3 protein: CASSLDRVREQYF. Here the CDR3 DNA reads TGTGCCAGCAGCTTAGACAGGGTCCGGGAGCAGTACTTC.

The chain couples TRBV18 to TRBJ1-5; weak D call: TRBD1 (5 bases). Germline CDR1 reads KGHSH; CDR2 reads LQKENI. V was pared by 0 bases and J by 3 bases, with 6 bases between. The CDR3 consists of 14 residues. This CDR3 is CASSPPTANQPQHF. Written as DNA, the CDR3 is TGTGCCAGCTCACCACCGACAGCCAATCAGCCCCAGCATTTT.

This chain links TRBV15 with TRBJ2-2; 9 bases are a match to TRBD1. Trimming took 5 bases from V and 8 from J; bases not matched to a gene: 18. The CDR3 consists of 18 residues. In germline, CDR1 is LNHNV, CDR2 YYDKDF (reference sequence). CDR3 sequence (DNA): TGTGCCACCAGCGAGGAAGACCACCGGACAGGGGCGGCGGGGGAGCTGTTTTTT. Protein: CATSEEDHRTGAAGELFF.

The chain couples TRBV7-9 to TRBJ2-3, with 14 bases aligning to TRBD2. V dropped 6 bases and J dropped 6; count of bases not matched to a gene: 11. Germline-derived CDR1 and CDR2 are SEHNR and FQNEAQ (reference sequence). The CDR3 covers 17 residues. CDR3 DNA sequence: TGTGCCAGCAGTAAACCGGGACTAGCGGGAGAGACGGATACGCAGTATTTT. Residues: CASSKPGLAGETDTQYF.

The chain uses TRBV5-1 and TRBJ1-6, with 7 nucleotides matching TRBD1. The V gene's germline CDR1 is SGHRS and CDR2 YFSETQ. The CDR3 spans 14 residues. The V and J ends lost 0 bases and 10 bases, in that order; junction bases with no gene match: 4. Written as DNA, the CDR3 is TGCGCCAGCAGCTTGGACAGGGGAAGCTCACCCCTCCACTTT. It specifies CASSLDRGSSPLHF. The full variable domain, rest sourced from reference TRBV5-1 and TRBJ1-6, is KAGVTQTPRYLIKTRGQQVTLSCSPISGHRSVSWYQQTPGQGLQFLFEYFSETQRNKGNFPGRFSGRQFSNSRSEMNVSTLELGDSALYLCASSLDRGSSPLHFGNGTRLTVT.

This clone came up once. The V call is TRBV5-1, the J call TRBJ1-2, with D uncertain. The length of the CDR3 is 15 residues. Trimming pared 0 bases from V and 7 bases from J, leaving 16 bases between. CDR1 SGHRS and CDR2 YFSETQ come from the germline V gene. Here the CDR3 DNA reads TGCGCCAGCAGCTTGGAGGTGTCACAGATAATTGGCTACACCTTC. This encodes CASSLEVSQIIGYTF.

The chain recombines TRBV9 with TRBJ2-6; TRBD1 aligns across 7 bases. Per germline, CDR1 SGDLS and CDR2 YYNGEE. CDR3 length: 16 amino acids. The trim removed 2 bases at V and 2 bases at J, leaving 4 bases unmatched. The CDR3 sequence: CASSVPRGPGANVLTF. Written as DNA, the CDR3 is TGTGCCAGCAGCGTGCCGAGGGGGCCTGGGGCCAACGTCCTGACTTTC. The full variable domain, its missing parts supplied by reference TRBV9 and TRBJ2-6, is DSGVTQTPKHLITATGQRVTLRCSPRSGDLSVYWYQQSLDQGLQFLIQYYNGEERAKGNILERFSAQQFPDLHSELNLSSLELGDSALYFCASSVPRGPGANVLTFGAGSRLTVL.

This sequence joins TRBV5-6 and TRBJ1-5; D gene unclear. The ends were cut back, 4 bases at V and 6 bases at J, with 14 bases in the middle. Germline assignment: CDR1 SGHDT and CDR2 YYEEEE. The CDR3 contains 14 residues. The CDR3 sequence: CASSLRMGSQPQHF. The CDR3 nucleotides are TGTGCCAGCAGCCTCCGAATGGGGAGTCAGCCCCAGCATTTT. Together with reference TRBV5-6 and TRBJ1-5, the CDR3 gives the full variable domain: DAGVTQSPTHLIKTRGQQVTLRCSPKSGHDTVSWYQQALGQGPQFIFQYYEEEERQRGNFPDRFSGHQFPNYSSELNVNALLLGDSALYLCASSLRMGSQPQHFGDGTRLSIL.

The rearrangement links TRBV18 to TRBJ1-1, with D unclear. This CDR3 region has 15 residues. Germline V CDR1 and CDR2: KGHSH, LQKENI. Trimming took 0 bases from V and 1 from J, leaving 9 bases between them. The CDR3, as DNA: TGTGCCAGCTCACCACCGATGCGGCAGAACACTGAAGCTTTCTTT. Translated, it gives CASSPPMRQNTEAFF.

The J gene is TRBJ2-2, the V gene TRBV5-1, with D perhaps TRBD1 (6 bases). V lost 0 bases, J lost 3 bases, and 18 bases lay in between. Per germline, CDR1 SGHRS and CDR2 YFSETQ. The length of the CDR3 is 18 residues. The CDR3, as DNA: TGCGCCAGCAGCTTGGAAGATGACAGGCCAATCCACACCGGGGAGCTGTTTTTT. Translated: CASSLEDDRPIHTGELFF.

The count of this clone is one. CDR3 loop: CASSRLTSGRAGFYEQYV. CDR3 bases: TGCGCCAGCAGCCGACTGACTAGCGGGAGGGCCGGCTTCTACGAGCAGTACGTC. This chain connects TRBV5-1 to TRBJ2-7; 14 bases are shared with TRBD2. This CDR3 contains 18 residues. Germline trimming cut 4 bases from V and 3 bases from J; bases unmatched to any gene: 12. The germline gives CDR1 SGHRS, CDR2 YFSETQ.

V usage is TRBV10-2 and J usage is TRBJ2-5, with 9 bases matching TRBD1. V lost 5 bases to trimming and J lost 2 bases; unmatched junction nucleotides: 12. Germline-derived CDR1 and CDR2 are WSHSY and SAAADI. The CDR3 totals 17 residues. The CDR3 DNA sequence: TGCGCCAGCAGTTCGTCCGGTGTACAGGGGGCGCAAGAGACCCAGTACTTC. Translating gives CASSSSGVQGAQETQYF.

The V gene is TRBV4-2, the J gene TRBJ2-1; the match to TRBD2 covers 11 bases. In germline, CDR1 is LGHNA, CDR2 YNFKEQ. The V segment lost 1 base and the J segment 4 bases; nucleotides outside the gene matches: 12. CDR3 length: 19 residues. CDR3: CASSQALAGGWGAYNEQFF. CDR3 nucleotide sequence: TGTGCCAGCAGCCAAGCCCTAGCGGGGGGCTGGGGGGCATACAATGAGCAGTTCTTC.

This clone was counted a single time. The chain uses TRBV7-2 and TRBJ2-3, with D unresolved. With 5 bases removed from V and 0 bases from J, the gap between germline ends came to 9 bases. This CDR3 is built from 14 residues. The V gene's germline CDR1 is SGHTA and CDR2 FQGNSA. The chain's CDR3 is CASSPRRSTDTQYF. CDR3 in DNA: TGTGCCAGCAGCCCCCGCAGGAGCACAGATACGCAGTATTTT.

In this sample, this clone turned up a few times. The chain combines TRBV19 with TRBJ1-2; TRBD1 is a possible D gene (6 bases). CDR1 and CDR2 from the germline V gene are LNHDA and SQIVND (reference sequence). The CDR3 runs 14 residues. Trimming stripped 7 bases from V and 5 bases from J, with 17 bases between. The CDR3 sequence: CASTVTGDGYGYTF. CDR3 in DNA: TGTGCCAGTACCGTGACAGGAGACGGATATGGCTACACCTTC.

This rearrangement joins TRBV14 to TRBJ1-6; TRBD1 might be the D (5 bases). Trimming pared 1 base from V and 6 bases from J, leaving 13 bases between. Germline assignment: CDR1 SGHDN and CDR2 FVKESK. The CDR3 is made up of 16 amino acids. The CDR3 nucleotides read TGTGCCAGCAGCCAAGCCCGCGACAGAATTAATTCACCCCTCCACTTT. Protein sequence: CASSQARDRINSPLHF.

J is TRBJ1-5 and V is TRBV6-1; 9 bases line up with TRBD1. CDR3 length: 12 residues. From germline, CDR1 is MNHNS and CDR2 SASEGT. With V trimmed by 8 bases and J by 6 bases, 2 bases remained unmatched. CDR3 sequence (DNA): TGTGCCAGCCGGACAGGGGTTCAGCCCCAGCATTTT. This sequence encodes CASRTGVQPQHF.

This clone was picked up one time. The chain combines TRBV5-6 with TRBJ1-5; possible D gene TRBD1, 5 bases. Looked up from germline, CDR1 is SGHDT and CDR2 is YYEEEE. The CDR3 is 14 amino acids. V was trimmed by 1 base and J by 6 bases, leaving 11 bases between them. The CDR3 nucleotides are TGTGCCAGCAGCTTGTGGGGGGGTGGTCAGCCCCAGCATTTT. It translates to CASSLWGGGQPQHF. The full variable domain, with the rest looked up from reference TRBV5-6 and TRBJ1-5, is DAGVTQSPTHLIKTRGQQVTLRCSPKSGHDTVSWYQQALGQGPQFIFQYYEEEERQRGNFPDRFSGHQFPNYSSELNVNALLLGDSALYLCASSLWGGGQPQHFGDGTRLSIL.

The J gene is TRBJ2-7, the V gene TRBV6-1; 7 bases align to TRBD2. This CDR3 has 14 amino acids. From germline, CDR1 is MNHNS and CDR2 SASEGT. The junction had 6 bases not matched to a gene; V was cut back by 5 bases and J by 2 bases. CDR3 DNA sequence: TGTGCCAGCAGTAGGACTAGTATTACCTACGAGCAGTACGTC. Protein: CASSRTSITYEQYV.

V and J are TRBV5-1 and TRBJ1-2, with TRBD1 matching 7 bases. The ends lost 4 bases at V and 4 bases at J; junction bases unmatched: 10. CDR3 size: 15 residues. Germline values: CDR1 SGHRS, CDR2 YFSETQ. The DNA of the CDR3 is TGCGCCAGCAGCCAGGGACAGCCACCTCCCTATGGCTACACCTTC. It yields the protein CASSQGQPPPYGYTF.

This sequence joins TRBV19 and TRBJ1-5, with D perhaps TRBD1 (5 bases). Trimming cost V 2 bases and J 6 bases, with 14 bases left between them. Per germline, CDR1 LNHDA and CDR2 SQIVND (reference sequence). This CDR3 is 15 amino acids long. The CDR3 DNA reads TGTGCCAGTAGTATATTGACGGGGGAAGGTCAGCCCCAGCATTTT. Translated: CASSILTGEGQPQHF. The full variable domain, completed using reference TRBV19 and TRBJ1-5, is DGGITQSPKYLFRKEGQNVTLSCEQNLNHDAMYWYRQDPGQGLRLIYYSQIVNDFQKGDIAEGYSVSREKKESFPLTVTSAQKNPTAFYLCASSILTGEGQPQHFGDGTRLSIL.

V and J are TRBV19 and TRBJ2-2, with no clear D. The CDR3 totals 12 residues. V lost 6 bases, J lost 0 bases, and 2 bases lay in between. CDR1 is LNHDA and CDR2 is SQIVND in the germline V gene (reference sequence). The CDR3 DNA is TGTGCCAGTAGCACGAACACCGGGGAGCTGTTTTTT. Translation gives CASSTNTGELFF.

The V gene is TRBV6-5, the J gene TRBJ1-3; TRBD1 might be the D (5 bases). V shed 7 bases and J shed 2 bases, with 15 bases lying between them. Germline CDR1 is MNHEY and CDR2 is SVGAGI. The CDR3 sequence is 15 residues long. The CDR3 sequence: CASTLSSRAGNTIYF. CDR3 nucleotide sequence: TGTGCCAGCACCTTAAGCAGCAGGGCTGGAAACACCATATATTTT.